The 3 T cell receptor beta chains below were found in one sample sequenced in a study of T cell responses to AZD1222 COVID-19 vaccine. Measured with immunoSEQ multiplex PCR; TCRdb has only the in-frame clones, and not every one. The sample lists approximately 90,000 clones, around 89% occurring once. The source material was peripheral blood, sampled on day 0 of AZD1222 vaccination. The source of these receptors is an adult in good health.

The chain recombines TRBV11-2 with TRBJ1-1; no definite D call. V shed 5 bases and J shed 0 bases, with 7 bases lying between them. The CDR3 spans 13 residues. Germline CDR1 and CDR2: SGHAT and FQNNGV. CDR3 nucleotides: TGTGCCAGCAGCCCCCCGATGAACACTGAAGCTTTCTTT. Translating it yields CASSPPMNTEAFF.

This clone was found a few times. The chain employs TRBV9 and TRBJ1-2; D gene ambiguous. In germline, CDR1 is SGDLS, CDR2 YYNGEE. Deletions cut 3 bases from V and 3 bases from J, with 21 bases between. This CDR3 has 17 residues. This CDR3 is CASSANANQRRHYGYTF. Written as DNA, the CDR3 is TGTGCCAGCAGCGCCAATGCCAACCAAAGACGCCACTATGGCTACACCTTC.

Points on this clone: Other DNA sequences within the sample encode an identical CDR3. This chain connects TRBV9 to TRBJ2-2; no clear D. Germline values: CDR1 SGDLS, CDR2 YYNGEE. The CDR3 runs to 14 residues. The germline V and J ends were trimmed by 2 bases and 0 bases, with 5 bases remaining between them. The CDR3 protein is CASSVVANTGELFF. The DNA for the CDR3 is TGTGCCAGCAGCGTGGTAGCGAACACCGGGGAGCTGTTTTTT. Full variable domain (rest looked up from reference TRBV9 and TRBJ2-2): DSGVTQTPKHLITATGQRVTLRCSPRSGDLSVYWYQQSLDQGLQFLIQYYNGEERAKGNILERFSAQQFPDLHSELNLSSLELGDSALYFCASSVVANTGELFFGEGSRLTVL.